This record looks at one T cell receptor beta chain sequence and its context. The V and J ends lost 2 bases and 5 bases respectively, with 9 bases between them. This CDR3 is 13 amino acids long. CDR1 is KGHSH, CDR2 LQKENI, per germline. Profiled with immunoSEQ multiplex PCR; TCRdb holds only in-frame clones, not every one. This sample yields roughly 160,000 clones, of which around nine tenths are seen a single time; just over 2.5% belongs to the top ten. The data were obtained in a study of blood T cell repertoires in COVID-19. On the study more broadly: PBMCs, B-cell-depleted T cells, or T cells provided the cDNA or gDNA that made up the material.

The source is a woman older than 75 with COVID-19, enrolled during active disease. The chain links TRBV18 to TRBJ2-5; D is uncertain. The source material was peripheral blood. CDR3 protein: CASSPDLMETQYF. CDR3 in DNA: TGTGCCAGCTCACCAGACTTAATGGAGACCCAGTACTTC.